This T cell receptor (beta chain) was retrieved from a study of beta chain features in type 1 diabetes. Broader study findings: Lower insertion and higher deletion counts appeared at VDJ junctions in type 1 diabetes patients. Unsettled here was the matter of whether HLA type influences TCRB rearrangement. It was among patients, rather than healthy donors, that naive, central memory and Treg TCRB repertoires appeared more similar. PCR might preferentially amplify shorter templates, equally in patients and controls.

Worth noting for this clone: What it recognizes is unknown.

Expressed TCRB transcripts got sequenced, as all isolated RNA was reverse transcribed. The protocol was immunoSEQ multiplex PCR, while the TCRdb copy is restricted to in-frame clones and leaves out a portion. The profile shows approximately 470,000 clones, approximately 30% of them singletons. Germline lookup yields CDR1 GTSNPN and CDR2 SVGIG (reference sequence). The CDR3 runs to 13 residues. The germline V and J ends were trimmed by 3 bases and 3 bases, with 8 bases remaining between them. This rearrangement joins TRBV30 to TRBJ2-2, with D possibly TRBD1 on 5 matching bases. The receptor's source is a man between 18 and 35 years old in good health. The sequencing sample was made of naive CD4+ T cells from blood. CDR3 region: CAWSDSYTGELFF. CDR3 in DNA: TGTGCCTGGAGCGACAGTTACACCGGGGAGCTGTTTTTT. The full variable domain, rest sourced from reference TRBV30 and TRBJ2-2, is SQTIHQWPATLVQPVGSPLSLECTVEGTSNPNLYWYRQAAGRGLQLLFYSVGIGQISSEVPQNLSASRPQDRQFILSSKKLLLSDSGFYLCAWSDSYTGELFFGEGSRLTVL.